The clone carrying this T cell receptor beta chain was seen many times. TRAV- and TRBV-specific primers primed first-strand cDNA, covering alpha and beta chains. Over around 19 PCR cycles, TCRs were amplified from a constant-region primer and V-primer adapter. A single record per CDR3 protein comes from TCRdb applying MiXCR to the reads. The sample consists of about 91,000 distinct CDR3 sequences, less than 25% of them appearing once. Time point here: after trial treatment. Documented treatment: LDRT plus nivolumab, ipilimumab, low-dose cyclophosphamide and aspirin (RACIN trial). The sample belongs to a study of low-dose radiotherapy and immunotherapy resistance in tumors. Whole-study context: Fractions of 0.5 Gy went to Cohort 1 every 2 weeks, totaling 6.5 Gy. Patients were on oral aspirin 300 mg taken daily for four cycles from cycle 1 day 1. Cohort 2 was treated with 1 Gy per fraction every two weeks, amounting to 13 Gy across 26 weeks.

V shed 3 bases and J 4 bases; nucleotides not matched to a gene: 5. Germline assignment: CDR1 WNHNN and CDR2 SYGVQD (reference sequence). The CDR3 contains 15 residues. The clonotype originates from a female donor with ovarian cancer. This specimen was PBMCs, taken after low-dose radiotherapy plus immunotherapy. This chain links TRBV10-1 with TRBJ2-3, with TRBD2 matching 9 bases. CDR3: CASSDSGRTADTQYF. In DNA form, the CDR3 reads TGCGCCAGCAGTGACAGCGGGAGGACAGCAGATACGCAGTATTTT.